The following is a T cell receptor beta chain sequence with its context. The target antigen is unknown. This sample was taken from a study of T cell responses to AZD1222 COVID-19 vaccine. Clones were sequenced by immunoSEQ multiplex PCR, and TCRdb holds only the in-frame ones, with some missing. The sample comprises around 130,000 clones, over 85% of which are singletons, and about 1.1% rests with the top ten. The study's findings and limits: Donors were mostly white British, more females; clonal diversity possibly underestimated.

The CDR3 is 14 residues long. Germline assignment: CDR1 SSHAT and CDR2 FNYEAQ (reference sequence). Trimming pared 4 bases from V and 11 bases from J, leaving 17 bases between. The V call is TRBV7-7, the J call TRBJ2-2; D is unclear. The source was peripheral blood, collected 28 days after the second AZD1222 dose. This TCR was recovered from an adult who received the AZD1222 COVID-19 vaccine. This CDR3 reads CASSYDQTSSELFF. DNA of the CDR3: TGTGCCAGCAGCTACGATCAGACCAGCAGTGAGCTGTTTTTT.